The clone carrying this T cell receptor beta chain has only a few counts. What it recognizes is unknown. Since all of the isolated RNA was reverse transcribed, expressed TCRB transcripts were what got sequenced. There were about 3.6 million reads on average in the naive, central memory and regulatory T cell samples. Profiled with immunoSEQ multiplex PCR; TCRdb holds only in-frame clones, not every one. This sample has 400,000 to 550,000 clones; 9.5% to 12% occur once, and the top ten carry over 0.04%. The source of the sample is a study of beta chain features in type 1 diabetes. Turning to the study itself: Healthy donors and patients showed comparable age, gender and cell yields. Study-wide findings and caveats: Within patients, naive, central memory and Treg TCRB repertoires seemed more similar than within healthy donors.

Once sorted, every population was more than 95% pure. Deletions cut 0 bases from V and 5 bases from J, with 17 bases between. The V gene's germline CDR1 is SGHDN and CDR2 FVKESK. This CDR3 is built from 17 residues. This receptor was taken from a woman aged 18 to 35 in good health. V gene TRBV14 combines with J gene TRBJ2-1; D may match TRBD1 or TRBD2 (6 bases each). Sequences were obtained from naive CD4+ T cells from blood. This CDR3 is CASSQDIVGGLDNEQFF. The CDR3 bases are TGTGCCAGCAGCCAAGATATTGTCGGGGGCTTAGACAATGAGCAGTTCTTC.